These 4 T cell receptor beta chains were all obtained from the same sample, sequenced in a study of T-cell memory formation after mild COVID-19. TCRdb passed the 5' RACE reads through MiXCR, listing each CDR3 protein once. The data show 300,000 to 400,000 distinct CDR3 sequences, with 25% to 30% seen just once and approximately 13% held by the top ten. Sequenced: PBMCs or a T cell subset sorted from them (not recorded which). All receptors come from an adult woman who had mild COVID-19 (a few samples of this study predate the infection). Cell type and time point are not known.

This clonotype was seen more than once but under ten times. This chain uses TRBV7-3 with TRBJ2-1, with 7 bases that match TRBD2. V shed 4 bases, J shed 8 bases, and the junction held 14 bases outside the gene matches. CDR3 length: 16 residues. Germline CDR1 and CDR2: SGHTA and FQGTGA. The CDR3 loop reads CASSSLLGGGPDEQFF. The DNA of the CDR3 is TGTGCCAGCAGCTCCCTCCTGGGGGGAGGGCCCGATGAGCAGTTCTTC.

The rearrangement links TRBV29-1 to TRBJ1-1; D unresolved. Per the germline V gene, CDR1 is SQVTM and CDR2 is ANQGSEA. This CDR3 has 11 residues. The V gene lost 6 bases and the J gene lost 3 bases, with 8 bases spanning the gap. The CDR3 DNA reads TGCAGCGTGGCCTGGGACACTGAAGCTTTCTTT. It codes for CSVAWDTEAFF.

In this sample, this clonotype turned up a few times. In DNA, the CDR3 is TGCGCCAGCAGCCCCGAGGGAGGGGGTAGTTACGAGCAGTACTTC. As protein: CASSPEGGGSYEQYF. The J gene is TRBJ2-7, the V gene TRBV4-1; a possible D gene is TRBD2 (7 bases). From germline, CDR1 is MGHRA and CDR2 YSYEKL. This CDR3 spans 15 amino acids. V dropped 4 bases and J dropped 4 bases, with 17 bases sitting between them.

The chain joins TRBV4-2 to TRBJ2-7; perhaps TRBD2 as D (6 bases). The CDR3 consists of 17 residues. The V and J ends lost 2 bases and 0 bases respectively, with 17 bases between them. Germline assignment: CDR1 LGHNA and CDR2 YNFKEQ. The DNA of the CDR3 is TGTGCCAGCAGCCAAAGTGACGGGACTCGGGACTCCTACGAGCAGTACTTC. Its protein product is CASSQSDGTRDSYEQYF.